This T cell receptor (beta chain) was documented in a study of T-cell memory formation after mild COVID-19. Study-wide results and limits: Balance between CD4 and CD8 was seen in clones contracting day 15 to 85, and a CD4+ lean was seen in later expanders. CD4+ clones that contracted lay mainly in CM and EM; CD8+ ones lay in EMRA.

Concerning this clonotype: Antigen: not known.

UMIs and sample barcodes were carried by the TCR alpha and TCR beta cDNA libraries that 5'RACE produced using constant-segment primers. Each CDR3 protein is one row after TCRdb ran MiXCR on the 5' RACE reads. The table includes under 600,000 distinct CDR3 sequences, less than 25% detected once. The receptor's source is an adult woman who had mild COVID-19 (a few samples of this study predate the infection). Cell type and time point are not known. Sequences were obtained from PBMCs or a T cell subset sorted from them (not recorded which).

CDR3 sequence (DNA): TGTGCCAGCAGACGTAGCGGGAGGGCCTCCTACGAGCAGTACTTC. It translates to CASRRSGRASYEQYF. The chain uses TRBV14 and TRBJ2-7, with 11 positions matching TRBD2. The CDR3 sequence is 15 residues long. Trimming at V came to 6 bases and at J to 0 bases, leaving 4 bases not matched to a gene. Germline V gives CDR1 SGHDN, CDR2 FVKESK.